This T cell receptor (beta chain) was documented in a study of blood T cell repertoires in COVID-19 (dated by TCRdb to the early 2020s). Background for the entire study: Collaborator samples came from the United States, Italy and Spain and covered acute and convalescent phases of COVID-19. The samples were drawn from the first 160 participants of the ongoing ImmuneRACE study and from under 1,500 subjects provided by 6 global collaborators. The repertoires were released in a freely available public database intended as a resource for research on the immune response to SARS-CoV-2. Where available, HLA class I and class II types were taken from metadata supplied by the sample provider and were not determined by assay-based typing. Deeply sampled blood TCRbeta repertoires from subjects exposed to, actively infected with, or recovered from COVID-19 were included in the dataset. A de-identified subject ID, COVID-19 status, age in years and sex were almost always included in the sample metadata. The prospective study material was composed of cDNA or gDNA derived from T cells, B-cell-depleted T cells, or PBMCs. Overall results and qualifications from the work: The quantity of clinical and demographic metadata differed by source and by participant and was supplied without curation.

With respect to this clone: Its recognized antigen is unknown. Base qualities are not at hand, and no much larger clone is one base apart.

The immunoSEQ Assay, a bias-controlled multiplex PCR, was used to amplify TCRbeta CDR3 regions from genomic DNA. In the original analysis: Within the assay, amplification of reference gene primers was used to estimate how many nucleated cells each sample contained. To quantify the absolute abundance of each unique TCRbeta CDR3 rearrangement, sequence reads were collapsed and filtered. For each sample, productive Simpson clonality was calculated as the square root of Simpson's diversity index across productive rearrangements. TCRdb's version of the immuneACCESS table is confined to in-frame rearrangements and falls short of the full clone set. An unresolved V gene accounts for under half of the shortfall where checked; the remainder is of unknown origin. Clonal size and the V and J genes are those of that table, whereas D and trimming came from the DNA. The sample table lists 200,000 to 300,000 clones, approximately 86% of them with a count of one. The ten largest clonotypes hold about 3.5% of the sample.

The CDR3 runs 14 amino acids, cysteine and phenylalanine included. CDR3 DNA is the only sequence kept; it has 42 bases, read in frame from the first base. V is cut back by 1 base and J by 2 bases, with 1 base in the junction unmatched. The germline V gene specifies SGHTA as CDR1 and FQGNSA as CDR2. Participants in the prospective study were aged roughly 18 to 95 years, lived in some 24 United States geographic areas, and enrolled through a virtual design. In the prospective study, participants were assigned to cohorts based on the clinical history participants reported in a screening survey and a study questionnaire. Each participant in the prospective study had whole blood, serum and a nasopharyngeal or oropharyngeal swab collected by mobile phlebotomists. Additional blood draws and questionnaires over an approximately two-month period could optionally be provided by prospective study participants. Prospective study blood samples were shipped either frozen or at room temperature before DNA extraction.

The receptor was derived from a woman aged 40-49 years with acute COVID-19. Source material: PBMCs or T cells enriched from blood (not recorded which). In this chain, TRBV7-2 is recombined with TRBJ2-7; 8 nucleotides in the junction match TRBD2. The CDR3 reads as follows: CASSLGLATYEQYF. The nucleotide sequence reads TGTGCCAGCAGCTTAGGACTAGCGACCTACGAGCAGTACTTC.